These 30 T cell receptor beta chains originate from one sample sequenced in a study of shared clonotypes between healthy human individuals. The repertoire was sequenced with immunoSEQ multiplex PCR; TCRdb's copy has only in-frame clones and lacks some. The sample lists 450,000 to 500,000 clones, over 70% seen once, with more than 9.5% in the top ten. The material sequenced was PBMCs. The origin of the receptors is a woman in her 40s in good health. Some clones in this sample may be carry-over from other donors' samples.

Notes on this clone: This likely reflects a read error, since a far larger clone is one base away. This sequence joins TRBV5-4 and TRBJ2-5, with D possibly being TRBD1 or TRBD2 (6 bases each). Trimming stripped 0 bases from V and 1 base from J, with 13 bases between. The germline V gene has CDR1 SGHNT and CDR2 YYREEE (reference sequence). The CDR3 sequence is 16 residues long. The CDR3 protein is CASSLGGAGPQETQYF. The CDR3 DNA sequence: TGTGCCAGCAGCTTGGGGGGGGCGGGGCCCCAAGAGACCCAGTACTTC.

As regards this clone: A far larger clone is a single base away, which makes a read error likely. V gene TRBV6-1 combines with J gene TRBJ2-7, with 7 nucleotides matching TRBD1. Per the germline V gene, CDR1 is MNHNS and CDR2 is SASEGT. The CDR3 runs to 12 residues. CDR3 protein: CSSRTGSYEQYF. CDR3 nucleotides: TGTTCCAGCAGGACAGGATCCTACGAGCAGTACTTC.

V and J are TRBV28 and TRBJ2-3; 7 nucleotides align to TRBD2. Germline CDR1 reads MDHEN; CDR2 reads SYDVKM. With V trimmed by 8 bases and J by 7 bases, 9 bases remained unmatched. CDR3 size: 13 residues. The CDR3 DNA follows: TGTGCCAGCGGGACTACGATTTCAAATACGCAGTATTTT. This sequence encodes CASGTTISNTQYF.

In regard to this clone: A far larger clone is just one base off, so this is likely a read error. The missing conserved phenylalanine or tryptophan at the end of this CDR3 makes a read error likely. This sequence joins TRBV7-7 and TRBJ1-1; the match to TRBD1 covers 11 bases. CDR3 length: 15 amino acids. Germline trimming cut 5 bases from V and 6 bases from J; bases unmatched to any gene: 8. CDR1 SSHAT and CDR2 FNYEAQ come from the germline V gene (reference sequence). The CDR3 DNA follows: TGTGCCAGCAGCCGAATCGGACAGGGGGCCTCTGAAGCTTTCCTT. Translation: CASSRIGQGASEAFL.

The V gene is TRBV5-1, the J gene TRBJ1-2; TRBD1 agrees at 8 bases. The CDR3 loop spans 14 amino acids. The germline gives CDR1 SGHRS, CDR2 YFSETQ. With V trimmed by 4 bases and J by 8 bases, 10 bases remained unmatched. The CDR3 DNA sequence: TGCGCCAGCAGCAACGGAGGACAGGGAAGGGGCTACACCTTC. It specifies CASSNGGQGRGYTF.

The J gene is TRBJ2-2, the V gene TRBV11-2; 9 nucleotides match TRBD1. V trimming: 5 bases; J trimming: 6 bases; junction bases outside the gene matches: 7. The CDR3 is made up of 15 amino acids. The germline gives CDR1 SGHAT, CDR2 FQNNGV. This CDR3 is CASSREGTGPGELFF. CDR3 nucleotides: TGTGCCAGCAGCCGAGAGGGGACAGGGCCCGGGGAGCTGTTTTTT.

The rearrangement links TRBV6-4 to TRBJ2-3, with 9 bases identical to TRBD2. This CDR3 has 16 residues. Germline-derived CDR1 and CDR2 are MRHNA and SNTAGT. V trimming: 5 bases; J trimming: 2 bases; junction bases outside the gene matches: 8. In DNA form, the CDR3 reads TGTGCCAGCAGTCCTCTAGCGGGACGGAACACAGATACGCAGTATTTT. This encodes CASSPLAGRNTDTQYF.

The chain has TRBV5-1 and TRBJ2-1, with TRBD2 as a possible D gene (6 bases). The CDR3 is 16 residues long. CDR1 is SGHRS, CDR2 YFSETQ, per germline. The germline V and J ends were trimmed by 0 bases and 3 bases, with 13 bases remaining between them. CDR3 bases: TGCGCCAGCAGCTTGGCCATTCAGGGAGGCTACAATGAGCAGTTCTTC. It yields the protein CASSLAIQGGYNEQFF.

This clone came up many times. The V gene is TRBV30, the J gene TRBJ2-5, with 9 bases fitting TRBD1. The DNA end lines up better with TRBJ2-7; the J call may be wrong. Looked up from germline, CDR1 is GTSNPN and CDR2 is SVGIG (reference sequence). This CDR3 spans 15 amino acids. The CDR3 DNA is TGTGCCTGGAGGGGGGGACAGGGATTAAGGTACGAGCAGTACTTC. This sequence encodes CAWRGGQGLRYEQYF.

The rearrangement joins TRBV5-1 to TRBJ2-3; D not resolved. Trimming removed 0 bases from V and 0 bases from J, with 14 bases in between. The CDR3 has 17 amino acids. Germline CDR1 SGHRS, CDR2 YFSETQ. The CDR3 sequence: CASSLARDVPSTDTQYF. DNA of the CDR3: TGCGCCAGCAGCTTGGCACGAGACGTGCCTAGCACAGATACGCAGTATTTT.

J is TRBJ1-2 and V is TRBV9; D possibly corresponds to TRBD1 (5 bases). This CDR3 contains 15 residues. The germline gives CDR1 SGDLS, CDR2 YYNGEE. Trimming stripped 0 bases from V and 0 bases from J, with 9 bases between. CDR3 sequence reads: CASSVDGQANYGYTF. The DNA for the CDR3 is TGTGCCAGCAGCGTAGACGGACAAGCTAACTATGGCTACACCTTC.

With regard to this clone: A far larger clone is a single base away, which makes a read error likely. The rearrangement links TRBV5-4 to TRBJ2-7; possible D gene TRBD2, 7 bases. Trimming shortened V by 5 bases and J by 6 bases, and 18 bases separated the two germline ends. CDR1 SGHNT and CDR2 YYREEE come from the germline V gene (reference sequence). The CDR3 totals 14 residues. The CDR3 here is CASRPTREGVEQYF. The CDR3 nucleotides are TGTGCCAGCAGACCTACGAGGGAGGGGGTCGAGCAGTACTTC.

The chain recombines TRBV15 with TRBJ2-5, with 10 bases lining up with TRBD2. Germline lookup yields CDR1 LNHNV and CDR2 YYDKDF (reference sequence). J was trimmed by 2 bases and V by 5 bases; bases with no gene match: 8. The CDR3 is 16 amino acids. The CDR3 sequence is CATSRGPAGGQETQYF. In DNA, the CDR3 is TGTGCCACCAGCCGGGGGCCAGCGGGAGGGCAAGAGACCCAGTACTTC.

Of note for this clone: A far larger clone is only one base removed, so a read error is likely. The CDR3 sequence is CASSYQQGPYEHYF. The CDR3 DNA follows: TGTGCCAGCAGCTATCAGCAGGGGCCCTACGAGCATTACTTC. The chain links TRBV5-6 to TRBJ2-5; D is perhaps TRBD1 (6 bases). CDR3 size: 14 residues. The V gene lost 3 bases and the J gene lost 14 bases, with 23 bases spanning the gap. Germline V gene lookup returns CDR1 SGHDT and CDR2 YYEEEE.

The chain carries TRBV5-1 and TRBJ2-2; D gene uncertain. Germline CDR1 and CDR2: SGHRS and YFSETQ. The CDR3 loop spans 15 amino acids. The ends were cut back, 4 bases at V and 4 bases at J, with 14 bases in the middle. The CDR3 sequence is CASSPILMVTGELFF. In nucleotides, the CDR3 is TGCGCCAGCAGCCCGATTTTGATGGTCACCGGGGAGCTGTTTTTT.

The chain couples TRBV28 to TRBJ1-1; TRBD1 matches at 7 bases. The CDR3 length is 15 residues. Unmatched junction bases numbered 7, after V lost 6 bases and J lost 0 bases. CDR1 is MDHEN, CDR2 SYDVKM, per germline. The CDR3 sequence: CASRTTGIMNTEAFF. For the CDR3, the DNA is TGTGCCAGCAGAACGACAGGGATCATGAACACTGAAGCTTTCTTT. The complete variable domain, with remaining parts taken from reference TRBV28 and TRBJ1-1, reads DVKVTQSSRYLVKRTGEKVFLECVQDMDHENMFWYRQDPGLGLRLIYFSYDVKMKEKGDIPEGYSVSREKKERFSLILESASTNQTSMYLCASRTTGIMNTEAFFGQGTRLTVV.

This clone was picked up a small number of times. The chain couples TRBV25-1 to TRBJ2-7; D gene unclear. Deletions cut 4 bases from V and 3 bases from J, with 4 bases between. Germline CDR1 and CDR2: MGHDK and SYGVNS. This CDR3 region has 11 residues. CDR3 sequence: CASSAFYEQYF. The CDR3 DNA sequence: TGTGCCAGCAGTGCTTTCTACGAGCAGTACTTC.

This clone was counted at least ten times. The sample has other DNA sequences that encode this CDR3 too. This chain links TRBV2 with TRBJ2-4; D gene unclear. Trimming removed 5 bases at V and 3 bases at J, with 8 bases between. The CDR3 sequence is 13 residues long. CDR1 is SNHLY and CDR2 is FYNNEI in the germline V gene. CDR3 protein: CASSTDVKNIQYF. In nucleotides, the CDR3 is TGTGCCAGCAGTACGGACGTCAAAAACATTCAGTACTTC.

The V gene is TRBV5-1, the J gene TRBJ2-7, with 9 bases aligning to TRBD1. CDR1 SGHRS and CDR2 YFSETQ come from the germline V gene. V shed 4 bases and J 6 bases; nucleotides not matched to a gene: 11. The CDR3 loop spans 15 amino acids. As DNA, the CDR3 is TGCGCCAGCAGCGTACAACCGGGACAGGGAAGCGAGCAGTACTTC. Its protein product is CASSVQPGQGSEQYF. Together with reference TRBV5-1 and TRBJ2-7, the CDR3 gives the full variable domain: KAGVTQTPRYLIKTRGQQVTLSCSPISGHRSVSWYQQTPGQGLQFLFEYFSETQRNKGNFPGRFSGRQFSNSRSEMNVSTLELGDSALYLCASSVQPGQGSEQYFGPGTRLTVT.

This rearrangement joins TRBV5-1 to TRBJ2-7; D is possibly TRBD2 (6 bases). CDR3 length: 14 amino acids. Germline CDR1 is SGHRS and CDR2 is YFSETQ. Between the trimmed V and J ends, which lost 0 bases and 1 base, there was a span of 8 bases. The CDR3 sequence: CASSLGTTSYEQYF. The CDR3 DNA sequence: TGCGCCAGCAGCTTGGGGACTACGTCCTACGAGCAGTACTTC.

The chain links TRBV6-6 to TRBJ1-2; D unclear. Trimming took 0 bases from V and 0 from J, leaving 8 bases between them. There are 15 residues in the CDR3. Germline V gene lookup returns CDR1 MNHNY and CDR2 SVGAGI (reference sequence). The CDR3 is CASSYSGGANYGYTF. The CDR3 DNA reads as TGTGCCAGCAGTTACTCGGGTGGAGCTAACTATGGCTACACCTTC.

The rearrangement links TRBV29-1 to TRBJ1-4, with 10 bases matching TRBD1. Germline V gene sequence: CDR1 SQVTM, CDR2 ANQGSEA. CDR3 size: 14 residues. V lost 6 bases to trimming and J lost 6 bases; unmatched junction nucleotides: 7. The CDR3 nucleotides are TGCAGCGTCGTAGTGGGACAGGGGTATGAAAAACTGTTTTTT. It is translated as CSVVVGQGYEKLFF.

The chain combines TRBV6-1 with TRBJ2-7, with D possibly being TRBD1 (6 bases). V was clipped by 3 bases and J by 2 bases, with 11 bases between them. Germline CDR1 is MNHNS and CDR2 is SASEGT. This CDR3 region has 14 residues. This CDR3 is CASSEVQGPYEQYF. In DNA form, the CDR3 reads TGTGCCAGCAGTGAGGTGCAGGGGCCCTACGAGCAGTACTTC.

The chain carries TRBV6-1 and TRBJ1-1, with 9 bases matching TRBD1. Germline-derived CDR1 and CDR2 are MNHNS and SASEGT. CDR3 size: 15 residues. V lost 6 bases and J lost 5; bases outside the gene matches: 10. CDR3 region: CASSDRGGPRTEAFF. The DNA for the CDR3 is TGTGCCAGCAGCGACAGGGGGGGGCCGAGGACTGAAGCTTTCTTT.

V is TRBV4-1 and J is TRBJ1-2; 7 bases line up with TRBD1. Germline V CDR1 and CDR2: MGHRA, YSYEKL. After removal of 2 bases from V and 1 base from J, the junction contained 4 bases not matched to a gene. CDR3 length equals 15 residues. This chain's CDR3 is CASSQYDRVNYGYTF. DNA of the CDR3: TGCGCCAGCAGCCAATATGACAGGGTTAACTATGGCTACACCTTC.

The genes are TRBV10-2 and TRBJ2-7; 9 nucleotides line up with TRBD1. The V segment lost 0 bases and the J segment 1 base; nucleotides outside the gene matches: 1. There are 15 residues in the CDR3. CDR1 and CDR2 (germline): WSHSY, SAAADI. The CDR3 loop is CASSESDRGSYEQYF. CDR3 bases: TGCGCCAGCAGTGAGTCGGACAGGGGATCCTACGAGCAGTACTTC.

The CDR3 coding sequence is TGTGCCAGCAGGTCGAAGGCGGGGAACTACGAGCAGTACTTC. It yields the protein CASRSKAGNYEQYF. This chain uses TRBV11-1 with TRBJ2-7; D may be TRBD2 (6 bases). Germline CDR1 and CDR2: SGHAT and FQDESV (reference sequence). Deletions cut 6 bases from V and 3 bases from J, with 15 bases between. The CDR3 loop spans 14 amino acids.

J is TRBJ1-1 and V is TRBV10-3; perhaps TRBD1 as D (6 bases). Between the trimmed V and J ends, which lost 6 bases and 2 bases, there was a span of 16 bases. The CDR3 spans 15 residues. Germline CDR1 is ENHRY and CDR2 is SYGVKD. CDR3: CAIRRIQGTNTEAFF. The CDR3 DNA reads TGTGCCATCAGGAGAATACAGGGAACAAACACTGAAGCTTTCTTT.

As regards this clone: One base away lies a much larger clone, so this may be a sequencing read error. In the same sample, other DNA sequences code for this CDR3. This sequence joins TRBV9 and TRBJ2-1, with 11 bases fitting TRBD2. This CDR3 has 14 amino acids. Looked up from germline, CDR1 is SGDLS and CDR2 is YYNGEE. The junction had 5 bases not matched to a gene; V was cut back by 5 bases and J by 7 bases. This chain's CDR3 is CASSKGTSGNEQFF. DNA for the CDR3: TGTGCCAGCAGTAAGGGGACTAGCGGTAATGAGCAGTTCTTC.

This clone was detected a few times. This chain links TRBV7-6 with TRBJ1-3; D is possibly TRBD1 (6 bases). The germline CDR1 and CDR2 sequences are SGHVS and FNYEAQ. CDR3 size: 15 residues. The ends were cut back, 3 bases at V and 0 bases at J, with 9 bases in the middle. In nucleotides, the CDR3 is TGTGCCAGCAGCTTCCAGGGGATCTCTGGAAACACCATATATTTT. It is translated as CASSFQGISGNTIYF.